This T cell receptor beta chain was identified during a study of PD-L1 blockade in urothelial cancer. General study results and limits: Blood TCR clonality below the median before treatment was a predictor of better survival.

A word on this clone: Its antigen is unidentified.

Germline values: CDR1 MNHEY, CDR2 SMNVEV (reference sequence). With 8 bases removed from V and 7 bases from J, the gap between germline ends came to 11 bases. CDR3 size: 11 residues. Sequenced by immunoSEQ multiplex PCR; TCRdb stores in-frame clones only, minus some. The profile shows around 25,000 clones, roughly 87% of them singletons. The starting material was PBMCs, obtained around atezolizumab (anti-PD-L1) treatment. The clonotype comes from a man aged 45-65 years with urothelial cancer. This chain links TRBV27 with TRBJ1-2; tentative D call: TRBD1 (5 bases). DNA for the CDR3: TGTGCCAGCGGGGCAGGTTTTGGCTACACCTTC. The encoded protein is CASGAGFGYTF.